These 27 T cell receptor beta chains share one sample of origin, sequenced in a study of blood T cell repertoires in COVID-19. Measured with immunoSEQ multiplex PCR; TCRdb has only the in-frame clones, and not every one. The repertoire holds roughly 270,000 clones, about four fifths seen once, with approximately 5% in the top ten. Sequencing was done on a sample of PBMCs or T cells enriched from blood (not recorded which). The source of these receptors is a man aged 35 to 55 who had been exposed to COVID-19.

The chain joins TRBV30 to TRBJ2-4; 8 nucleotides line up with TRBD1. This CDR3 is 16 amino acids long. CDR1 is GTSNPN and CDR2 is SVGIG in the germline V gene (reference sequence). After removal of 4 bases from V and 7 bases from J, the junction contained 15 bases not matched to a gene. CDR3 amino acids: CAWKDQLGTGANIQYF. CDR3 in DNA: TGTGCCTGGAAGGACCAACTTGGGACAGGTGCCAACATTCAGTACTTC. Together with reference TRBV30 and TRBJ2-4, the CDR3 gives the full variable domain: SQTIHQWPATLVQPVGSPLSLECTVEGTSNPNLYWYRQAAGRGLQLLFYSVGIGQISSEVPQNLSASRPQDRQFILSSKKLLLSDSGFYLCAWKDQLGTGANIQYFGAGTRLSVL.

This clone was counted ten times or more. The chain couples TRBV24-1 to TRBJ1-1, with D hard to call. The CDR3 runs to 16 residues. Germline V lookup: CDR1 KGHDR, CDR2 SFDVKD. Trimming left V 4 bases short and J 5 bases short, with 19 bases between. The CDR3 spells CATSDFPFRRRTEAFF. CDR3 sequence (DNA): TGTGCCACCAGTGACTTCCCTTTCCGCCGTCGGACTGAAGCTTTCTTT.

The rearrangement uses TRBV28 and TRBJ1-1; D remains ambiguous. The ends were cut back, 7 bases at V and 14 bases at J, with 35 bases in the middle. The CDR3 totals 17 residues. The germline CDR1 and CDR2 sequences are MDHEN and SYDVKM. Written as DNA, the CDR3 is TGTGCCAGCACGTCCGCCTCAAGGGTGGGAGTGAGCAGTGGCGCCTTCTTT. This translates into CASTSASRVGVSSGAFF.

Written as DNA, the CDR3 is TGTGCCAGCTCACCCGAGACAGGGCTGGGCTACACCTTC. Protein product: CASSPETGLGYTF. The gene calls are TRBV18 and TRBJ1-2; 7 positions agree with TRBD1. This CDR3 is 13 amino acids long. Germline lookup yields CDR1 KGHSH and CDR2 LQKENI. V lost 3 bases, J lost 8 bases, and 6 bases stayed unmatched.

This clone has more than one count but fewer than ten. The J gene is TRBJ2-7, the V gene TRBV27; possibly TRBD2 for D (5 bases). There are 13 residues in the CDR3. CDR1 is MNHEY and CDR2 is SMNVEV in the germline V gene (reference sequence). V was shortened by 8 bases and J by 0 bases, with 11 bases between the two germline ends. As DNA, the CDR3 is TGTGCCAGCGGGAGTTGGGACTCCTACGAGCAGTACTTC. Translation: CASGSWDSYEQYF.

The V gene is TRBV5-8, the J gene TRBJ2-7; D might be TRBD2 (5 bases). In germline, CDR1 is SGHTS, CDR2 YDEGEE. Trimming shortened V by 0 bases and J by 2 bases, and 9 bases separated the two germline ends. The CDR3 length is 14 residues. CDR3 sequence reads: CASSLGAGTYEQYF. The DNA for the CDR3 is TGTGCCAGCAGCTTGGGGGCCGGGACCTACGAGCAGTACTTC.

In its sample, this clone was seen a few times. The chain has TRBV3-1 (or the pseudogene TRBV3-2) and TRBJ1-6, with TRBD1 as a possible D gene (6 bases). This CDR3 is 14 amino acids long. V dropped 3 bases and J dropped 5 bases, with 8 bases sitting between them. Germline lookup yields CDR1 LGHDT and CDR2 YNNKEL (reference sequence). The CDR3: CASSHGTNNSPLHF. Written as DNA, the CDR3 is TGTGCCAGCAGCCACGGGACAAATAATTCACCCCTCCACTTT.

V and J are TRBV7-8 and TRBJ2-7; D is possibly TRBD1 (5 bases). Germline CDR1 and CDR2: SGHVS and FQNEAQ. Trimming cost V 2 bases and J 0 bases, with 17 bases left between them. This CDR3 contains 17 residues. CDR3 DNA: TGTGCCAGCAGCTTATTTGGTTTTGCAGGGTCCTCCTACGAGCAGTACTTC. Translating gives CASSLFGFAGSSYEQYF.

This chain links TRBV27 with TRBJ2-2; TRBD1 might be the D (5 bases). CDR3 length equals 15 residues. Trimming removed 3 bases from V and 6 bases from J, with 14 bases in between. Germline CDR1 is MNHEY and CDR2 is SMNVEV (reference sequence). CDR3 protein: CASSFSTRVPGELFF. CDR3 in DNA: TGTGCCAGCAGTTTCTCCACCAGGGTCCCCGGGGAGCTGTTTTTT.

The rearrangement links TRBV27 to TRBJ2-3; D unclear. The CDR3 contains 12 residues. The V end lost 5 bases, the J end lost 6 bases, and 9 bases lay between the germline ends. Germline V lookup: CDR1 MNHEY, CDR2 SMNVEV (reference sequence). CDR3 sequence (DNA): TGTGCCAGCAGTCCCACCGGGGATACGCAGTATTTT. Protein product: CASSPTGDTQYF.

The chain employs TRBV9 and TRBJ2-1; 9 nucleotides align to TRBD1. The CDR3 consists of 17 residues. Germline-derived CDR1 and CDR2 are SGDLS and YYNGEE. Germline trimming cut 4 bases from V and 6 bases from J; bases unmatched to any gene: 14. For the CDR3, the DNA is TGTGCCAGCAGCTCCCAAACAGGGGGCTTGCGTGGCAATGAGCAGTTCTTC. This gives the protein CASSSQTGGLRGNEQFF.

This clone has a single count. The genes are TRBV9 and TRBJ1-1; D unresolved. Germline V gives CDR1 SGDLS, CDR2 YYNGEE. The CDR3 consists of 13 residues. Trimming left V 0 bases short and J 7 bases short, with 10 bases between. In DNA, the CDR3 is TGTGCCAGCAGCGTAGCGCTGAGCGGTGAAGCTTTCTTT. It specifies CASSVALSGEAFF.

V and J are TRBV6-5 and TRBJ1-2, with D hard to call. V was cut by 4 bases and J by 4 bases, with 4 bases left in between. CDR3 size: 11 residues. Looked up from germline, CDR1 is MNHEY and CDR2 is SVGAGI. The CDR3 loop is CASSSRYGYTF. DNA of the CDR3: TGTGCCAGCAGTTCCCGCTATGGCTACACCTTC.

The CDR3 loop is CASSTQTGTGGPSIYEQYF. The CDR3 region has the DNA TGTGCCAGTAGTACCCAAACCGGGACAGGGGGTCCCTCTATCTACGAGCAGTACTTC. The chain employs TRBV19 and TRBJ2-7; the match to TRBD1 covers 11 bases. The CDR3 consists of 19 residues. The germline gives CDR1 LNHDA, CDR2 SQIVND (reference sequence). The V and J ends lost 4 bases and 3 bases, in that order; junction bases with no gene match: 17.

The chain joins TRBV10-3 to TRBJ1-4, with TRBD1 matching over 7 bases. Per germline, CDR1 ENHRY and CDR2 SYGVKD. V gave up 2 bases and J gave up 5 bases; unmatched junction bases: 8. CDR3 size: 16 residues. This CDR3 is CAISEPGTAKNEKLFF. CDR3 DNA: TGTGCCATCAGTGAGCCGGGGACAGCCAAAAATGAAAAACTGTTTTTT.

The genes are TRBV6-5 and TRBJ2-2, with no clear D. Germline values: CDR1 MNHEY, CDR2 SVGAGI. Trimming took 4 bases from V and 0 from J, leaving 3 bases between them. The CDR3 length is 13 residues. CDR3 in amino acids: CASSFANTGELFF. In DNA form, the CDR3 reads TGTGCCAGCAGTTTCGCGAACACCGGGGAGCTGTTTTTT.

V gene TRBV19 combines with J gene TRBJ1-1; D not certain. Germline values: CDR1 LNHDA, CDR2 SQIVND (reference sequence). This CDR3 has 13 amino acids. Trimming took 2 bases from V and 1 from J, leaving 5 bases between them. The CDR3 spells CASSIFGNTEAFF. The DNA for the CDR3 is TGTGCCAGTAGTATATTCGGGAACACTGAAGCTTTCTTT.

The chain employs TRBV21-1 and TRBJ2-7; TRBD1 is taken as the D call from the table, unchecked against the DNA. TRBV21-1 is noted as a pseudogene. The CDR3 has 18 amino acids. The CDR3 spells CASSVGYSGWTDSYEQYF. The CDR3, as DNA: TGTGCCAGCAGCGTAGGCTATAGTGGGTGGACAGACTCCTACGAGCAGTACTTC.

The V and J genes are TRBV18 and TRBJ2-7, with 7 bases matching TRBD1. Trimming at V came to 6 bases and at J to 7 bases, leaving 12 bases not matched to a gene. Germline V gene sequence: CDR1 KGHSH, CDR2 LQKENI. The CDR3 has 14 amino acids. The CDR3 loop reads CASSPVDRVGEQYF. The CDR3 DNA is TGTGCCAGCTCGCCCGTCGACAGGGTGGGTGAGCAGTACTTC.

The J gene is TRBJ1-2, the V gene TRBV5-8; 8 bases fit TRBD1. This CDR3 has 17 residues. The junction had 9 bases not matched to a gene; V was cut back by 0 bases and J by 2 bases. Germline lookup yields CDR1 SGHTS and CDR2 YDEGEE. CDR3 loop: CASSLDHTGGRNYGYTF. CDR3 DNA: TGTGCCAGCAGCTTGGATCATACAGGGGGAAGGAACTATGGCTACACCTTC. The whole variable domain, remainder taken from reference TRBV5-8 and TRBJ1-2, is EAGVTQSPTHLIKTRGQQATLRCSPISGHTSVYWYQQALGLGLQFLLWYDEGEERNRGNFPPRFSGRQFPNYSSELNVNALELEDSALYLCASSLDHTGGRNYGYTFGSGTRLTVV.

The V call is TRBV5-4, the J call TRBJ2-2; 9 bases agree with TRBD2. This CDR3 comprises 19 residues. The junction had 14 bases not matched to a gene; V was cut back by 0 bases and J by 5 bases. CDR1 SGHNT and CDR2 YYREEE come from the germline V gene (reference sequence). The CDR3 sequence: CASSLGVRPGLASTGELFF. Here the CDR3 DNA reads TGTGCCAGCAGCTTGGGGGTCAGGCCGGGACTAGCTTCAACCGGGGAGCTGTTTTTT.

This chain joins TRBV7-9 and TRBJ1-2; a possible D gene is TRBD1 (5 bases). Per the germline V gene, CDR1 is SEHNR and CDR2 is FQNEAQ (reference sequence). The length of the CDR3 is 13 residues. The germline V and J ends were trimmed by 1 base and 4 bases, with 7 bases remaining between them. CDR3 sequence: CASSLEDSYGYTF. In nucleotides, the CDR3 is TGTGCCAGCAGCTTAGAAGACAGCTATGGCTACACCTTC.

The rearrangement uses TRBV11-3 and TRBJ2-3, with 9 bases that match TRBD2. V shed 2 bases and J 3 bases; nucleotides not matched to a gene: 12. This CDR3 has 18 residues. Germline lookup yields CDR1 SGHNT and CDR2 YENEEA. The CDR3 DNA reads as TGTGCCAGCAGCTTATACCCCCCGACTAGCGGTTTTACAGATACGCAGTATTTT. Translated: CASSLYPPTSGFTDTQYF. Drawing the rest from reference TRBV11-3 and TRBJ2-3, the complete variable domain is EAGVVQSPRYKIIEKKQPVAFWCNPISGHNTLYWYLQNLGQGPELLIRYENEEAVDDSQLPKDRFSAERLKGVDSTLKIQPAELGDSAVYLCASSLYPPTSGFTDTQYFGPGTRLTVL.

The chain carries TRBV28 and TRBJ1-4, with 7 bases aligning to TRBD1. This CDR3 is built from 17 residues. The germline V gene encodes CDR1 MDHEN and CDR2 SYDVKM. Germline trimming cut 4 bases from V and 8 bases from J; bases unmatched to any gene: 16. The CDR3 sequence is CASSSPLNRGGAEKLFF. CDR3 nucleotide sequence: TGTGCCAGCAGTTCGCCTCTAAACAGGGGTGGAGCGGAAAAACTGTTTTTT.

As DNA, the CDR3 is TGTGCCAGCAGCTTGGTCGCGAAACGGAACTATGGCTACACCTTC. It encodes CASSLVAKRNYGYTF. V usage is TRBV5-6 and J usage is TRBJ1-2; D gene unclear. V lost 0 bases and J 2 bases, leaving 11 bases between the germline ends. Germline V CDR1 and CDR2: SGHDT, YYEEEE. The CDR3 extends over 15 amino acids.

This clone appeared a few times. The chain employs TRBV5-1 and TRBJ2-1; no clear D gene. With 3 bases removed from V and 8 bases from J, the gap between germline ends came to 12 bases. Germline V gene lookup returns CDR1 SGHRS and CDR2 YFSETQ. The CDR3 extends over 13 amino acids. The CDR3 is CASSYSSVYEQFF. The CDR3 DNA follows: TGCGCCAGCAGCTATTCAAGCGTCTATGAGCAGTTCTTC.

The rearrangement joins TRBV5-4 to TRBJ2-1; weak D call: TRBD2 (6 bases). Trimming left V 6 bases short and J 6 bases short, with 19 bases between. CDR3 length: 15 amino acids. The germline V gene has CDR1 SGHNT and CDR2 YYREEE (reference sequence). The CDR3 DNA reads as TGTGCCAGCACCCGTGCGGGGATGGCGGGCAATGAGCAGTTCTTC. Translation: CASTRAGMAGNEQFF. The whole variable domain, filled in from reference TRBV5-4 and TRBJ2-1, reads ETGVTQSPTHLIKTRGQQVTLRCSSQSGHNTVSWYQQALGQGPQFIFQYYREEENGRGNFPPRFSGLQFPNYSSELNVNALELDDSALYLCASTRAGMAGNEQFFGPGTRLTVL.